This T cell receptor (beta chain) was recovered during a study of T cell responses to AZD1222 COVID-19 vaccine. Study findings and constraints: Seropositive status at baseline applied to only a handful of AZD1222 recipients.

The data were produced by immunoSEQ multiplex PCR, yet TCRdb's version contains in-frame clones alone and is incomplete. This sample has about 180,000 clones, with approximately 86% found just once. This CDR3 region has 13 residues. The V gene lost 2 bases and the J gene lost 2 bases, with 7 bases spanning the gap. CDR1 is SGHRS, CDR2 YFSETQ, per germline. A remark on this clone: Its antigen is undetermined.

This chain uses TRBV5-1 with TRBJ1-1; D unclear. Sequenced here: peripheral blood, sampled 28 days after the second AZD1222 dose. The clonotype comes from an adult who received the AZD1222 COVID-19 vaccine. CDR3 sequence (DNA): TGCGCCAGCAGCTTTCACGTCAACACTGAAGCTTTCTTT. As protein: CASSFHVNTEAFF.